These 27 T cell receptor beta chains share one sample of origin, sequenced in a study of beta chain features in type 1 diabetes. The antigens of these receptors remain unknown. Expressed TCRB transcripts were sequenced because the entire RNA isolate underwent reverse transcription. Clones were read by immunoSEQ multiplex PCR, and TCRdb kept only the in-frame ones, dropping some. The data show approximately 160,000 clones, with roughly 60% seen just once and roughly 0.095% held by the top ten. Broader study findings: Across all four CD4+ subsets, people with type 1 diabetes showed modestly shorter TCRB CDR3s.

The sequencing sample was made of naive CD4+ T cells from blood. Every receptor here comes from a man aged 25 to 40 with type 1 diabetes.

This clone turned up a few times. The V and J genes are TRBV21-1 and TRBJ2-4; the D call of TRBD2 is as the table states it, not checked on the DNA. TRBV21-1 is a documented pseudogene. CDR3 size: 16 residues. Here the CDR3 reads CASSKERGFGKNIQYF. For the CDR3, the DNA is TGTGCCAGCAGCAAAGAGAGAGGTTTTGGCAAAAACATTCAGTACTTC.

The chain is built from TRBV25-1 and TRBJ2-5; 8 bases are shared with TRBD1. CDR3 size: 15 residues. Germline lookup yields CDR1 MGHDK and CDR2 SYGVNS. The trim removed 9 bases at V and 6 bases at J, leaving 15 bases unmatched. CDR3 residues: CASSTGDVRVQTQYF. The CDR3 DNA reads TGTGCCAGTTCGACAGGGGATGTGAGAGTCCAGACCCAGTACTTC. The full variable domain, rest sourced from reference TRBV25-1 and TRBJ2-5, is EADIYQTPRYLVIGTGKKITLECSQTMGHDKMYWYQQDPGMELHLIHYSYGVNSTEKGDLSSESTVSRIRTEHFPLTLESARPSHTSQYLCASSTGDVRVQTQYFGPGTRLLVL.

The V gene is TRBV7-9, the J gene TRBJ2-1; D possibly corresponds to TRBD2 (6 bases). With 5 bases removed from V and 9 bases from J, the gap between germline ends came to 17 bases. Germline V gene data show CDR1 as SEHNR and CDR2 as FQNEAQ (reference sequence). The CDR3 runs 14 residues. CDR3 region: CASSLGRSLGEQFF. CDR3 DNA: TGTGCCAGCAGCCTAGGGAGGTCCCTCGGTGAGCAGTTCTTC.

There are a few counts of this clone. The rearrangement joins TRBV18 to TRBJ2-1; 8 positions match TRBD2. CDR3 length equals 13 residues. Germline-derived CDR1 and CDR2 are KGHSH and LQKENI. The ends lost 4 bases at V and 9 bases at J; junction bases unmatched: 5. The CDR3 coding sequence is TGTGCCAGCTCACTGACTAGCGATAGTGAGCAGTTCTTC. Residues: CASSLTSDSEQFF.

This chain uses TRBV29-1 with TRBJ2-1, with D unresolved. From germline, CDR1 is SQVTM and CDR2 ANQGSEA. This CDR3 is built from 15 residues. Trimming left V 0 bases short and J 2 bases short, with 11 bases between. The CDR3 spells CSVEEGADTYNEQFF. The CDR3 nucleotides are TGCAGCGTTGAAGAAGGTGCGGATACCTACAATGAGCAGTTCTTC.

The rearrangement uses TRBV5-1 and TRBJ2-5; weak D call: TRBD1 (6 bases). The CDR3 contains 13 residues. Germline lookup yields CDR1 SGHRS and CDR2 YFSETQ. Trimming pared 2 bases from V and 5 bases from J, leaving 10 bases between. Here the CDR3 reads CASSFAGAETQYF. The CDR3 DNA reads as TGCGCCAGCAGCTTTGCAGGGGCCGAGACCCAGTACTTC.

The chain combines TRBV6-1 with TRBJ2-5, with D unresolved. There are 12 residues in the CDR3. CDR1 is MNHNS, CDR2 SASEGT, per germline. The V and J ends lost 5 bases and 5 bases respectively, with 9 bases between them. The CDR3 region is CASSLSFETQYF. CDR3 DNA sequence: TGTGCCAGCAGTTTAAGCTTCGAGACCCAGTACTTC.

This clone was counted only a few times. The V gene is TRBV2, the J gene TRBJ1-4; D is possibly TRBD1 (5 bases). CDR1 is SNHLY, CDR2 FYNNEI, per germline. The CDR3 contains 15 residues. Between the trimmed V and J ends, which lost 5 bases and 7 bases, there was a span of 17 bases. CDR3 sequence reads: CASSYTTLGGEKLFF. DNA for the CDR3: TGTGCCAGCAGTTACACTACTCTCGGGGGTGAAAAACTGTTTTTT.

The chain employs TRBV5-1 and TRBJ1-4; D remains ambiguous. There are 14 residues in the CDR3. Per the germline V gene, CDR1 is SGHRS and CDR2 is YFSETQ. V was pared by 4 bases and J by 0 bases, with 7 bases between. This CDR3 is CASSLSPTNEKLFF. The CDR3 DNA reads as TGCGCCAGCAGCCTCTCGCCAACTAATGAAAAACTGTTTTTT.

This chain links TRBV29-1 with TRBJ2-1; 7 nucleotides agree with TRBD2. V trimming: 7 bases; J trimming: 4 bases; junction bases outside the gene matches: 7. Germline lookup yields CDR1 SQVTM and CDR2 ANQGSEA. The CDR3 totals 13 residues. Written as DNA, the CDR3 is TGCAGCGCCCCCGGGGGGTTTTACAATGAGCAGTTCTTC. It translates to CSAPGGFYNEQFF.

The chain carries TRBV25-1 and TRBJ1-6; the D gene is possibly TRBD1 (5 bases). The CDR3 consists of 12 residues. Deletions cut 6 bases from V and 7 bases from J, with 7 bases between. The germline gives CDR1 MGHDK, CDR2 SYGVNS. The CDR3 sequence: CASRPGNSPLHF. DNA for the CDR3: TGTGCCAGCAGACCAGGGAATTCACCCCTCCACTTT.

V gene TRBV6-1 combines with J gene TRBJ2-7; unclear D gene. This CDR3 is 12 amino acids long. Germline V lookup: CDR1 MNHNS, CDR2 SASEGT. V was shortened by 4 bases and J by 3 bases, with 7 bases between the two germline ends. CDR3 in DNA: TGTGCCAGCAGTGGTAGCAGCTACGAGCAGTACTTC. Its translation is CASSGSSYEQYF.

J is TRBJ1-3 and V is TRBV27; 7 bases line up with TRBD1. Germline loops: CDR1 MNHEY, CDR2 SMNVEV (reference sequence). V lost 6 bases, J lost 0 bases, and 8 bases stayed unmatched. This CDR3 spans 16 amino acids. CDR3 sequence (DNA): TGTGCCAGCAGGCCACGGGACAGTTCCTCTGGAAACACCATATATTTT. This translates into CASRPRDSSSGNTIYF.

This chain joins TRBV29-1 and TRBJ2-5; 12 bases agree with TRBD1. The CDR3 runs 15 residues. Per germline, CDR1 SQVTM and CDR2 ANQGSEA. V trimming: 5 bases; J trimming: 3 bases; junction bases outside the gene matches: 7. CDR3 in amino acids: CSVWPGQGAEETQYF. CDR3 sequence (DNA): TGCAGCGTTTGGCCGGGACAGGGGGCTGAAGAGACCCAGTACTTC.

The chain uses TRBV9 and TRBJ2-3; D is unresolved. Trimming shortened V by 4 bases and J by 5 bases, and 11 bases separated the two germline ends. The CDR3 consists of 13 residues. The V gene's germline CDR1 is SGDLS and CDR2 YYNGEE. The CDR3 sequence: CASSPQGRDTQYF. Written as DNA, the CDR3 is TGTGCCAGCAGCCCACAAGGCAGAGATACGCAGTATTTT.

V and J are TRBV29-1 and TRBJ2-7; a weak D match, TRBD2 (5 bases). V lost 4 bases, J lost 11 bases, and 18 bases lay in between. Looked up from germline, CDR1 is SQVTM and CDR2 is ANQGSEA. The CDR3 covers 12 residues. CDR3 coding DNA: TGCAGCGTTGCCCACAGAGGGAGTAATGAGTACTTC. Translation: CSVAHRGSNEYF.

The gene calls are TRBV7-9 and TRBJ2-2; 10 bases are a match to TRBD1. Germline V lookup: CDR1 SEHNR, CDR2 FQNEAQ (reference sequence). V was pared by 4 bases and J by 6 bases, with 8 bases of the junction left unmatched. The CDR3 spans 16 residues. This CDR3 reads CASSSRQGARSGELFF. Here the CDR3 DNA reads TGTGCCAGCAGCTCCCGACAGGGGGCGCGGTCCGGGGAGCTGTTTTTT.

The V gene is TRBV29-1, the J gene TRBJ2-7, with 9 nucleotides matching TRBD1. V gave up 5 bases and J gave up 4 bases; unmatched junction bases: 6. CDR1 and CDR2 from the germline V gene are SQVTM and ANQGSEA. This CDR3 has 13 residues. The CDR3 sequence: CSVLDRGGYEQYF. CDR3 sequence (DNA): TGCAGCGTTCTGGACAGGGGAGGGTACGAGCAGTACTTC.

The V gene is TRBV5-6, the J gene TRBJ1-1, with D uncertain. The CDR3 covers 12 residues. V lost 1 base and J lost 10, with 11 bases in between. CDR1 and CDR2 from the germline V gene are SGHDT and YYEEEE. CDR3 in DNA: TGTGCCAGCAGCTTGATTGAAGGTGGAGCTTTCTTT. Encoded protein: CASSLIEGGAFF.

In this sample, this clone turned up once. In nucleotides, the CDR3 is TGTGCCAGCAGCTTAAGGGACGCTTATAATTCACCCCTCCACTTT. Translation: CASSLRDAYNSPLHF. The genes are TRBV7-2 and TRBJ1-6; TRBD1 is a possible D gene (5 bases). The CDR3 sequence is 15 residues long. Germline V lookup: CDR1 SGHTA, CDR2 FQGNSA. Trimming removed 2 bases from V and 4 bases from J, with 9 bases in between.

The chain joins TRBV11-2 to TRBJ2-5; D ambiguous. Germline V gene sequence: CDR1 SGHAT, CDR2 FQNNGV. This CDR3 has 13 residues. Trimming removed 1 base from V and 2 bases from J, with 5 bases in between. CDR3 coding DNA: TGTGCCAGCAGCTTAGGCCAACAAGAGACCCAGTACTTC. Its protein is CASSLGQQETQYF.

DNA of the CDR3: TGCGCCAGCAGCTGGGGACAGGGGAACACTGAAGCTTTCTTT. Its protein is CASSWGQGNTEAFF. This sequence joins TRBV5-1 and TRBJ1-1; 9 bases map to TRBD1. Per the germline V gene, CDR1 is SGHRS and CDR2 is YFSETQ. V trimming: 3 bases; J trimming: 1 base; junction bases outside the gene matches: 1. The CDR3 consists of 14 residues.

This chain's CDR3 is CAWGGGPGNTIYF. CDR3 coding DNA: TGTGCCTGGGGCGGGGGCCCTGGAAACACCATATATTTT. The J gene is TRBJ1-3, the V gene TRBV30; a weak D match, TRBD1 (6 bases). CDR1 is GTSNPN, CDR2 SVGIG, per germline (reference sequence). The CDR3 spans 13 residues. V was shortened by 5 bases and J by 2 bases, with 10 bases between the two germline ends.

The chain carries TRBV7-2 and TRBJ1-2, with a possible D match to TRBD1 (5 bases). V was pared by 1 base and J by 6 bases, with 15 bases between. Germline V gene lookup returns CDR1 SGHTA and CDR2 FQGNSA. This CDR3 is 15 amino acids long. The CDR3 reads CASSLDRRTSNGYTF. DNA for the CDR3: TGTGCCAGCAGCTTAGACAGGAGGACGTCGAATGGCTACACCTTC.

J is TRBJ1-5 and V is TRBV19; D is perhaps TRBD1 (6 bases). Per the germline V gene, CDR1 is LNHDA and CDR2 is SQIVND (reference sequence). CDR3 length equals 14 residues. With 7 bases removed from V and 10 bases from J, the gap between germline ends came to 20 bases. The CDR3 DNA reads TGTGCCAGTACCGGAACAGGGCGGTTTCACCCCCAGCATTTT. It encodes CASTGTGRFHPQHF.

V gene TRBV14 combines with J gene TRBJ2-3; 7 bases agree with TRBD1. The V gene end was trimmed by 3 bases and the J gene end by 6 bases; junction bases not matched to a gene: 3. Germline CDR1 and CDR2: SGHDN and FVKESK. The CDR3 runs to 13 residues. The CDR3 DNA sequence: TGTGCCAGCAGCCATACAGGGGCTGATACGCAGTATTTT. Encoded protein: CASSHTGADTQYF.

The genes are TRBV29-1 and TRBJ2-5; possible D gene TRBD1, 6 bases. V was pared by 4 bases and J by 1 base, with 7 bases between. This CDR3 contains 12 residues. CDR1 SQVTM and CDR2 ANQGSEA come from the germline V gene. This CDR3 is CSVADSQETQYF. The CDR3 nucleotides are TGCAGCGTTGCGGACAGCCAAGAGACCCAGTACTTC.